This T cell receptor (beta chain) was obtained from a study of T-cell reconstitution after alpha-beta-depleted transplantation in children. General study points: Elevated TCRbeta diversity at day 60 was traced, in some patients, to surviving recipient T cells and thymic progenitors. Newly produced T cells mostly accounted for T-cell counts and diversity one year post-transplant. Reports say that about two months after transplant, the alpha-beta T cells came out of several hundred graft clones that had expanded.

Unique molecular identifiers were built into the TCRbeta library. TCRdb re-derived calls from the PCR reads in MiXCR, one entry per CDR3 protein. Seen here are about 580,000 distinct CDR3 sequences, roughly 24% observed once, and the top ten hold 12% to 15%. CDR1 is SGHKS and CDR2 is YYEKEE in the germline V gene (reference sequence). This CDR3 region has 14 residues. With 4 bases removed from V and 9 bases from J, the gap between germline ends came to 19 bases. This clonotype was detected ten times or more. The antigen remains unidentified. The V gene is TRBV5-5, the J gene TRBJ1-1; D call uncertain. The sample was PBMCs, mostly from graft donor cells, taken 360 days after TCRalphabeta/CD19-depleted stem cell transplant. The sequence was obtained from a boy younger than two who had a stem cell transplant for acute myeloid leukemia, so the T cells may come from the graft donor. CDR3 residues: CASSPSVSRDKAFF. CDR3 nucleotide sequence: TGTGCCAGCAGCCCGTCGGTATCCCGGGATAAAGCTTTCTTT.